This paragraph covers one T cell receptor (beta chain) sequence. The sample is drawn from a study of T cells after yellow fever vaccination. There are 16 residues in the CDR3. Germline CDR1 is ENHRY and CDR2 is SYGVKD. The germline V and J ends were trimmed by 2 bases and 4 bases, with 16 bases remaining between them. TCRdb redid the calling of the 5' RACE reads with MiXCR, one entry per CDR3 protein. The sample consists of a few hundred thousand distinct CDR3 sequences, approximately 3.6% of them appearing once. The chain has TRBV10-3 and TRBJ2-3; D is tentatively TRBD1 or TRBD2 (5 bases each). This clonotype was sampled from a man aged 18 to 30 who received the YFV17D yellow fever vaccine. Sequenced here: PBMCs, sampled 15 days after the yellow fever booster vaccination. The CDR3 bases are TGTGCCATCAGTGAGGCCGAGGCGAGGGGCTCAGATACGCAGTATTTT. Residues: CAISEAEARGSDTQYF.